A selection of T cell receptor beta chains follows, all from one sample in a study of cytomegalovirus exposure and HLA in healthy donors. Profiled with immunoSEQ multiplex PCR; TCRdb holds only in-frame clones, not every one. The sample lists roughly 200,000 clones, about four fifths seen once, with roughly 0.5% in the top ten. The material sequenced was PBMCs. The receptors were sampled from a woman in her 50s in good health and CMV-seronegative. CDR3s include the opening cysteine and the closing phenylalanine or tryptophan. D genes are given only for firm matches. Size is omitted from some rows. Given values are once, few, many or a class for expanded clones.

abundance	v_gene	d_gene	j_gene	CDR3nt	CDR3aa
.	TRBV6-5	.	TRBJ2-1	TGTGCCAGCAGACGAACTAGTGGTGAGCAGTTCTTC	CASRRTSGEQFF
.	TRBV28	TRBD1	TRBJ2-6	TGTGCCAGCAGCCAAGCCCAACGATTACAGGGGAGTGGGGACACTGGGGCCAACGTCCTGACTTTC	CASSQAQRLQGSGDTGANVLTF
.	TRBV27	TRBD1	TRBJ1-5	TGTGCCAGCAGTTTAGGGACAGGGGGCTTAGGTCAGCCCCAGCATTTT	CASSLGTGGLGQPQHF
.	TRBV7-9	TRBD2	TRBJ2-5	TGTGCCAGCAGCCCTAGCGGGGGGACCCAAGAGACCCAGTACTTC	CASSPSGGTQETQYF
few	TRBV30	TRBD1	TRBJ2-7	TGTGCCGGAAGGACAGGGCGGTTTGGGGAGCAGTACTTC	CAGRTGRFGEQYF
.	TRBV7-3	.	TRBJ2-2	TGTGCCAGCAGCAACACACGGGACACCGGGGAGCTGTTTTTT	CASSNTRDTGELFF
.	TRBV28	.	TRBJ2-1	TGTGCCACCACTCACAGCCGGGGATCCTACAATGAGCAGTTCTTC	CATTHSRGSYNEQFF
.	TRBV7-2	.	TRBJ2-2	TGTGCCAGCAGCTTAGTCTACGGGGCGAACACCGGGGAGCTGTTTTTT	CASSLVYGANTGELFF
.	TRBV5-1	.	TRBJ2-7	TGCGCCAGCAGCTTGTCGTCGGGAAACTACGAGCAGTACTTC	CASSLSSGNYEQYF
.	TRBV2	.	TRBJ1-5	TGTGCCAGCAGCGTCTCGGTCAATCAGCCCCAGCATTTT	CASSVSVNQPQHF
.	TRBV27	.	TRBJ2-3	TGTGCCAGCAGTAGAGGGGGAGATACGCAGTATTTT	CASSRGGDTQYF
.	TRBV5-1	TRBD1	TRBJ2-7	TGCGCCAGCAGCGTTCTACCCGGGACAGGGGGCCTCTACGAGCAGTACTTC	CASSVLPGTGGLYEQYF
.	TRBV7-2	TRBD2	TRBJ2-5	TGTGCCAGCAGCTTAGAACTAGCGGGGCTCGGTTTTCAAGAGACCCAGTACTTC	CASSLELAGLGFQETQYF
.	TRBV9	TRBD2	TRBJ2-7	TGTGCCAGCAGCCGGACTAGCGGGAATTATGGCGAGCAGTACTTC	CASSRTSGNYGEQYF
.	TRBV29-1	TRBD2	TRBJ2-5	TGCAGCGTTGAAGGGCCGCCAGCGGGAGTGGAGACCCAGTACTTC	CSVEGPPAGVETQYF
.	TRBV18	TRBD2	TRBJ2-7	TGTGCCAGCTCACTTAGACAGCGGGAGGGCCATAACGAGCAGTACTTC	CASSLRQREGHNEQYF
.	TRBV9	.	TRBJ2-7	TGTGCCAGCAGCGTTGGAGCGGGCTCGATCGAGCAGTACTTC	CASSVGAGSIEQYF
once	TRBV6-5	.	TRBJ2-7	TGTGCCACCAAACGAGGGGGGGGCTACGAGCAGTACTTC	CATKRGGGYEQYF
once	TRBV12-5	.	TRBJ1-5	TGTGCTAGTGGTTTGGCCGATCAGCCCCAGCATTTT	CASGLADQPQHF
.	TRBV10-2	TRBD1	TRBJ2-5	TGCGCCAGCAGTGGGACTACAGGGGGGCAAGAGACCCAGTACTTC	CASSGTTGGQETQYF
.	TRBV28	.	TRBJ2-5	TGTGCCAGCAGTTTATTGGGGCAGGGGTCGGAGACCCAGTACTTC	CASSLLGQGSETQYF
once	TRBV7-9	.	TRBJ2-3	TGTGCCAGCAGCCTTTTAAATCCGGATACGCAGTATTTT	CASSLLNPDTQYF
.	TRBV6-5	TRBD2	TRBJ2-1	TGTGCCAGCAGTCCTAGCGGGGGGGCCGGCGGTGAGCAGTTCTTC	CASSPSGGAGGEQFF
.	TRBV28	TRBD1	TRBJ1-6	TGTGCCAGTGGGGGACAGGGGGCGGGTTCACCCCTCCACTTT	CASGGQGAGSPLHF
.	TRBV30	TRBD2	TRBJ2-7	TGTGCCTGGAGCGTTGGACTAGCGGGAAACTCCTACGAGCAGTACTTC	CAWSVGLAGNSYEQYF
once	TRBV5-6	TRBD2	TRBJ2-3	TGTGCCAGCAGAACTAGCGGGTTCACAGATACGCAGTATTTT	CASRTSGFTDTQYF
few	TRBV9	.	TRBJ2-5	TGTGCCAGCAGCGTAGGCAGGGGCCTAGAGACCCAGTACTTC	CASSVGRGLETQYF
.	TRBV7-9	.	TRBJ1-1	TGTGCCAGCACCCCTCAGGGGATGAACACTGAAGCTTTCTTT	CASTPQGMNTEAFF
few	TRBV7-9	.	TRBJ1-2	TGTTCCAGCAGAGCCAAATATGGCTACACCTTC	CSSRAKYGYTF
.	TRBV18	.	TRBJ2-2	TGTGCCAGCTCAAAGGACAGCACCGGGGAGCTGTTTTTT	CASSKDSTGELFF
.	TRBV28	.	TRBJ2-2	TGTGCCAGCATGAGATTTACCGGGGAGCTGTTTTTT	CASMRFTGELFF
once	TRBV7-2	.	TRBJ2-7	TGTGCCAGCAGCTTTTTCGGACTCCGGATTGAGCAGTACTTC	CASSFFGLRIEQYF
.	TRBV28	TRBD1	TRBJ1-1	TGTGCCAGCGCCTCAACAGGGGCGAACACTGAAGCTTTCTTT	CASASTGANTEAFF
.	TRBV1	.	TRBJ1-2	TGCACCAGCAGCCAAGATAACGGTGTTTCCTATGGCTACACCTTC	CTSSQDNGVSYGYTF
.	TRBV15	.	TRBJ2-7	TGTGCCACCAGCAGATCGGCGGGTGACCTCCGGGAGCAGTACTTC	CATSRSAGDLREQYF
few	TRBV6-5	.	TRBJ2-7	TGTGCCAGCTCTCAGGGAACACGGTACGAGCAGTACTTC	CASSQGTRYEQYF
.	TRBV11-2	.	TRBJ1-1	TGTGCCAGCAGCTTAACTAGCGCGAGTATGAACACTGAAGCTTTCTTT	CASSLTSASMNTEAFF
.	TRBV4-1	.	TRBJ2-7	TGCGCCAGCAGCCAAGACCCAGGCATCCCCTACGAGCAGTACTTC	CASSQDPGIPYEQYF
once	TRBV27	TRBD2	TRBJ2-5	TGTGCCAGCAGTTTCGGCACTAGCGGGGAAGAGACCCAGTACTTC	CASSFGTSGEETQYF
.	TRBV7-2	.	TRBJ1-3	TGTGCCAGCAGCCCGAGGGGCGGGGAGGGGTACACCATATATTTT	CASSPRGGEGYTIYF
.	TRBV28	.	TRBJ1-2	TGTGCCAGCAGTTTTACAGGTTCCGATTCCCACTATGGCTACACCTTC	CASSFTGSDSHYGYTF
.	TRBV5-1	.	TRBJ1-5	TGCGCCAGCAGCTTCCGGGGGAGTCAGCCCCAGCATTTT	CASSFRGSQPQHF
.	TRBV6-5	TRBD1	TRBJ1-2	TGTGCCAGCAGTAAGCGACAGGGTGACTATGGCTACACCTTC	CASSKRQGDYGYTF
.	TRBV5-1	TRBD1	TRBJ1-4	TGCGCCAGCAGCCCCTTGGGGACAGGGGATGAAAAACTGTTTTTT	CASSPLGTGDEKLFF
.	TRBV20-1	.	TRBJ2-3	TGCAGTGCTAGCAACACAGATACGCAGTATTTT	CSASNTDTQYF
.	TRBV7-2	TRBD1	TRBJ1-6	TGTGCCAGCAGCTTAGCGGGGACAGGGGATTCACCCCTCCACTTT	CASSLAGTGDSPLHF
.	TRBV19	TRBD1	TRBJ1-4	TGTGCCAGTAGTCCCCTACAGGGGGTATCTAATGAAAAACTGTTTTTT	CASSPLQGVSNEKLFF
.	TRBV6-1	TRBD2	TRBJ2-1	TGTGCCAGCAGTGAAAACCGTTTGGGACTAGCGGTGGATGAGCAGTTCTTC	CASSENRLGLAVDEQFF
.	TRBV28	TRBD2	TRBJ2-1	TGTGCCACATCGGAGGTAGCGGGTTTCAATGAGCAGTTCTTC	CATSEVAGFNEQFF